This paragraph reports one T cell receptor beta chain. V gave up 4 bases and J gave up 4 bases, with 11 bases separating them. From germline, CDR1 is SGHRS and CDR2 YFSETQ. This CDR3 region has 13 residues. Source study methods: Cell counts per sample came from amplifying reference gene primers. Profiled with immunoSEQ multiplex PCR; TCRdb holds only in-frame clones, not every one. Clone size and the V and J calls come from that table; the DNA yielded D and trimming. The sample holds approximately 76,000 clones, around four fifths seen once. The data were obtained in a study of blood T cell repertoires in COVID-19. On the study more broadly: Samples came from the United States, Italy and Spain, spanning acute and convalescent COVID-19. T cells, B-cell-depleted T cells, or PBMCs provided the cDNA or gDNA that served as material.

This TCR derives from a man aged 80 or over with active or convalescent COVID-19. This rearrangement joins TRBV5-1 to TRBJ1-2; D gene uncertain. The specimen was peripheral blood. This CDR3 is CASSIRDGYGYTF. CDR3 nucleotides: TGCGCCAGCAGCATACGGGATGGCTATGGCTACACCTTC.